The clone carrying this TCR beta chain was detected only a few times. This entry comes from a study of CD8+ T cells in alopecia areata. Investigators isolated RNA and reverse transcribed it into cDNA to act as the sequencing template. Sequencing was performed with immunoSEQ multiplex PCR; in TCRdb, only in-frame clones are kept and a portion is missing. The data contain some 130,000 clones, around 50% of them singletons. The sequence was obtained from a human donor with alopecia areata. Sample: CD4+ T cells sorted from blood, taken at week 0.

The CDR3 DNA sequence: TGTGCCAGCTCACCACAGGGGCGAGGGAACACTGAAGCTTTCTTT. It is translated as CASSPQGRGNTEAFF. This chain uses TRBV18 with TRBJ1-1; D is possibly TRBD1 (5 bases). Germline loops: CDR1 KGHSH, CDR2 LQKENI. V gave up 1 base and J gave up 1 base, with 10 bases separating them. There are 15 residues in the CDR3.